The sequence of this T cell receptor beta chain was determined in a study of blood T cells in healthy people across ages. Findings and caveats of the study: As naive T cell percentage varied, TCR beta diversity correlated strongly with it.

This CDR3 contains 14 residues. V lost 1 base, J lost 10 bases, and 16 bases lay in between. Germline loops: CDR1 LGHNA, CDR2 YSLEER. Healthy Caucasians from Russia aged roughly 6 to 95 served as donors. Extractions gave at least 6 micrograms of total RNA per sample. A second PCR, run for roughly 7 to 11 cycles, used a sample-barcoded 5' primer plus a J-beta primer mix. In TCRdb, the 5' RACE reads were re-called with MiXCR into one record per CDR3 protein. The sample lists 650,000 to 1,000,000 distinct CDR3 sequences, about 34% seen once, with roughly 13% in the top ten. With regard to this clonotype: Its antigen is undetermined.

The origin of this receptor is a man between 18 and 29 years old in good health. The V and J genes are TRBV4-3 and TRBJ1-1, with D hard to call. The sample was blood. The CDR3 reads CASSQVSTDSAAFF. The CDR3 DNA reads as TGCGCCAGCAGCCAAGTTAGTACAGACTCGGCAGCTTTCTTT.